One sample yielded the 5 T cell receptor beta chains listed below, sequenced in a study of CD8 T cells in Susac syndrome. Random hexamers were used to reverse transcribe 0.5 to 1 ug of RNA. TCRdb re-derived calls from the immunoSEQ multiplex PCR reads in MiXCR, one entry per CDR3 protein. The sample holds some 150,000 distinct CDR3 sequences, 90% to 97% seen once. The sample comprised CD4+ T cells from PBMCs. These receptors were collected from a human donor with Susac syndrome.

This chain joins TRBV4-1 and TRBJ2-6, with D hard to call. Deletions cut 0 bases from V and 2 bases from J, with 11 bases between. This CDR3 has 17 residues. In germline, CDR1 is MGHRA, CDR2 YSYEKL. Here the CDR3 DNA reads TGCGCCAGCAGCCAAGAAGGCAAGGTAGCTGGGGCCAACGTCCTGACTTTC. This translates into CASSQEGKVAGANVLTF.

This chain uses TRBV29-1 with TRBJ2-5; 9 bases are shared with TRBD2. CDR1 and CDR2 (germline): SQVTM, ANQGSEA. The CDR3 runs 15 residues. V was clipped by 3 bases and J by 4 bases; unmatched bases: 9. The CDR3 region has the DNA TGCAGCGTTGAGATTCTAGCGGGAATCGGAGAGACCCAGTACTTC. This codes for CSVEILAGIGETQYF.

This clonotype was seen only once. The rearrangement links TRBV6-5 to TRBJ2-7; D may be TRBD1 or TRBD2 (5 bases each). CDR3 length: 14 amino acids. The V end lost 5 bases, the J end lost 3 bases, and 14 bases lay between the germline ends. Germline V gene lookup returns CDR1 MNHEY and CDR2 SVGAGI. The CDR3 spells CASSRDRDLYEQYF. The CDR3 coding sequence is TGTGCCAGCAGTCGGGACCGGGATCTCTACGAGCAGTACTTC.

The chain recombines TRBV29-1 with TRBJ2-7, with 8 bases lining up with TRBD1. Germline values: CDR1 SQVTM, CDR2 ANQGSEA. V trimming: 6 bases; J trimming: 1 base; junction bases outside the gene matches: 8. This CDR3 is built from 14 residues. The CDR3 loop reads CSVAARDRSYEQYF. CDR3 nucleotides: TGCAGCGTCGCCGCCCGGGACAGGTCCTACGAGCAGTACTTC.

The CDR3 DNA reads TGCGCCAGCAGCCAAGAAGTAGGCAGGAACACTGAAGCTTTCTTT. Translated, it gives CASSQEVGRNTEAFF. The chain combines TRBV4-1 with TRBJ1-1; D is unresolved. With 0 bases removed from V and 1 base from J, the gap between germline ends came to 9 bases. The CDR3 runs 15 residues. Germline lookup yields CDR1 MGHRA and CDR2 YSYEKL.